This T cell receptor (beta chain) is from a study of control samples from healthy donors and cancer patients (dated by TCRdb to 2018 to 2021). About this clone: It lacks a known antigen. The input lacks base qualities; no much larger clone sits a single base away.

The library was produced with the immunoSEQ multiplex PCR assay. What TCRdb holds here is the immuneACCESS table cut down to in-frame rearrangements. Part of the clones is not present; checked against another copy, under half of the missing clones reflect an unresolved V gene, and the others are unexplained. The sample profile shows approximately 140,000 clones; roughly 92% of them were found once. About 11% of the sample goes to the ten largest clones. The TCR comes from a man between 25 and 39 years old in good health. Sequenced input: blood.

This receptor carries the CDR3 CASSFGTLPSLQYF. The sequence in DNA is TGTGCCAGCAGCTTTGGCACCCTTCCGAGCCTTCAGTACTTC. The sequence joins TRBV5-4 to TRBJ2-4, with the D gene uncertain. CDR1 is given as SGHNT and CDR2 as YYREEE, both from the germline V gene (reference sequence). Including the terminal cysteine and phenylalanine, the CDR3 comprises 14 residues. The retained sequence is limited to the CDR3, 42 bases, with the frame set at the first base. At the junction V is shortened by 2 bases and J by 11 bases, with 17 bases in between. When the CDR3 is completed using the reference TRBV5-4 and TRBJ2-4 genes on either side, the full variable domain is ETGVTQSPTHLIKTRGQQVTLRCSSQSGHNTVSWYQQALGQGPQFIFQYYREEENGRGNFPPRFSGLQFPNYSSELNVNALELDDSALYLCASSFGTLPSLQYFGAGTRLSVL.